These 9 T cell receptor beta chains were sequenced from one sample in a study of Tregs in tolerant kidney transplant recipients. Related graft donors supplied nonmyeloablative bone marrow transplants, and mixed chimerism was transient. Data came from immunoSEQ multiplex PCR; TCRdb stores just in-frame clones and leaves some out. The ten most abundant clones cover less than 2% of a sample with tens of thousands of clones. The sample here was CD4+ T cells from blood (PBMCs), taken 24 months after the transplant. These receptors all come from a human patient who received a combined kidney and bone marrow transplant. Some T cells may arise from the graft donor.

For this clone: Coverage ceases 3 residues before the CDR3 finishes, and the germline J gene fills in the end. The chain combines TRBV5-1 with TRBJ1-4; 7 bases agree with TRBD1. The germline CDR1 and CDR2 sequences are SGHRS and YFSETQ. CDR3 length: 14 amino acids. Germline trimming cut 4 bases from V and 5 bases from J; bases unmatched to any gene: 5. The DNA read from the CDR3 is TGCGCCAGCAGCCCAGGACAGGAGAATGAAAAA. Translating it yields CASSPGQENEK. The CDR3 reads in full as CASSPGQENEKLFF.

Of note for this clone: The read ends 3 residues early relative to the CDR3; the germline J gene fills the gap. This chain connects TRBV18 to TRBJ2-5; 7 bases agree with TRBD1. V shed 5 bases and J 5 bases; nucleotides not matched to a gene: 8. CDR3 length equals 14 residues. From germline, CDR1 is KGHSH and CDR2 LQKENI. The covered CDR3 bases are TGTGCCAGCTCATTGAGGACAGGCTGGGAGACC. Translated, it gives CASSLRTGWET. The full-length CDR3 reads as CASSLRTGWETQYF.

The CDR3: CASSPGLGVSDTQYF. The covered CDR3 bases are TGTGCCAGCTCGCCAGGCCTAGGGGTTTCAGATACG. The rearrangement joins TRBV18 to TRBJ2-3; possible D gene TRBD1, 5 bases. The CDR3 is cut off 3 residues early in the read; its end comes from the germline J gene. The V and J ends lost 6 bases and 4 bases respectively, with 17 bases between them. This CDR3 spans 15 amino acids. Germline-derived CDR1 and CDR2 are KGHSH and LQKENI.

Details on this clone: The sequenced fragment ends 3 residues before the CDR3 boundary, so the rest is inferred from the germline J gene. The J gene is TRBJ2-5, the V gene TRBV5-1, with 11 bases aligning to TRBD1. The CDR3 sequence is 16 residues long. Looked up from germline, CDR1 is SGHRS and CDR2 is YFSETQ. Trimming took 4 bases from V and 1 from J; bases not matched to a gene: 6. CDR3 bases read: TGCGCCAGCAGCAGGGGGACAGGGGGAGGCCAAGAGACC. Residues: CASSRGTGGGQET. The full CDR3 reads CASSRGTGGGQETQYF.

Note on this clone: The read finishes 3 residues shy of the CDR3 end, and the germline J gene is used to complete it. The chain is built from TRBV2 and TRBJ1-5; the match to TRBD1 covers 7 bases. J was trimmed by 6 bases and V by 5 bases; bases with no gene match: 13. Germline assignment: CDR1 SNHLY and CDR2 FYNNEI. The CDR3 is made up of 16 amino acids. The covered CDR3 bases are TGTGCCAGCAGTCCCCAAAAACAGGGGCGGATTCAGCCC. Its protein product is CASSPQKQGRIQP. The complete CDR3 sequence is CASSPQKQGRIQPQHF. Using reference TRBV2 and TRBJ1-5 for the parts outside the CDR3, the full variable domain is EPEVTQTPSHQVTQMGQEVILRCVPISNHLYFYWYRQILGQKVEFLVSFYNNEISEKSEIFDDQFSVERPDGSNFTLKIRSTKLEDSAMYFCASSPQKQGRIQPQHFGDGTRLSIL.

The sequenced part of the CDR3 DNA is TGTGCCAGTACCTTATTGGTGGGACAGGTGAACACCGGGGAG. Its protein is CASTLLVGQVNTGE. From start to end, the CDR3 is CASTLLVGQVNTGELFF. V is TRBV19 and J is TRBJ2-2; TRBD1 matches at 8 bases. Read coverage stops 3 residues before the CDR3 terminus; the germline J gene supplies the remainder. The CDR3 is 17 residues long. V was clipped by 7 bases and J by 1 base; unmatched bases: 11. Germline V gene sequence: CDR1 LNHDA, CDR2 SQIVND (reference sequence).

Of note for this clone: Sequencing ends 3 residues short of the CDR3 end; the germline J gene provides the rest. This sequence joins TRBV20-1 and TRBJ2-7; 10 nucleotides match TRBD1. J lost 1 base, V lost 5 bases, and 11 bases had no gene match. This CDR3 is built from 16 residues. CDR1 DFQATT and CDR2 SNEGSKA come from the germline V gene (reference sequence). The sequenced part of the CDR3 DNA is TGCAGTGCTTCAGACAGGGGGCAAGGGAGATCCTACGAG. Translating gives CSASDRGQGRSYE. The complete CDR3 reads CSASDRGQGRSYEQYF.

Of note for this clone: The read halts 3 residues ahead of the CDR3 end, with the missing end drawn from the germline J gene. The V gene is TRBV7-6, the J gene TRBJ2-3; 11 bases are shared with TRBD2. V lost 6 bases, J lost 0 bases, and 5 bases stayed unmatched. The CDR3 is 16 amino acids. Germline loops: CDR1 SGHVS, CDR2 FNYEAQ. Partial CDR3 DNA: TGTGCCAGCAGGCAAACTAGCGGGGGTAGCACAGATACG. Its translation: CASRQTSGGSTDT. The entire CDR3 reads CASRQTSGGSTDTQYF.

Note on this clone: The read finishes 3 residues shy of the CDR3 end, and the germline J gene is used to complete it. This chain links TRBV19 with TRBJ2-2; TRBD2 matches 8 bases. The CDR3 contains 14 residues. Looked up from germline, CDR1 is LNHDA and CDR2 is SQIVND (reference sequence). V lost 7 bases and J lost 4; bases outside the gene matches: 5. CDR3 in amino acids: CASKGTSFTGELFF. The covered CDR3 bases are TGTGCCAGTAAAGGGACTAGTTTCACCGGGGAG.